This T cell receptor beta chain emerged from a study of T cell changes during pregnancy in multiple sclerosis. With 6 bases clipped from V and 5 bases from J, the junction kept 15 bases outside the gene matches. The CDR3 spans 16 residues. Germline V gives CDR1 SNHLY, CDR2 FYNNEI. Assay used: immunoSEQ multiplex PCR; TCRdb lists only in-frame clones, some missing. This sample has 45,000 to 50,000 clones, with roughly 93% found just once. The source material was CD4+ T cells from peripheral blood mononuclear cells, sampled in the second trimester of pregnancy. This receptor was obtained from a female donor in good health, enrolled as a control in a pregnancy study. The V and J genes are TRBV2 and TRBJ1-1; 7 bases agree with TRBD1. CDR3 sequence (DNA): TGTGCCAGCAGCGAACAGGGGCCCCATGGGGGTACTGAAGCTTTCTTT. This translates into CASSEQGPHGGTEAFF.